The 15 T cell receptor beta chains listed next were all sequenced from one sample in a study of blood T cell repertoires in COVID-19. Measured with immunoSEQ multiplex PCR; TCRdb has only the in-frame clones, and not every one. The sample includes about 62,000 clones, around 89% of them seen just once. Sequenced material: peripheral blood. The receptors originated from a woman aged 55-69 years with COVID-19, enrolled during active disease.

The V and J genes are TRBV5-6 and TRBJ2-7, with D perhaps TRBD1 (5 bases). V lost 4 bases, J lost 6 bases, and 17 bases lay in between. The length of the CDR3 is 14 residues. Germline V CDR1 and CDR2: SGHDT, YYEEEE. CDR3 DNA sequence: TGTGCCAGCAGCCAAACATCGCGCCAGGGCGAGCAGTACTTC. This gives the protein CASSQTSRQGEQYF. The variable domain in full, completed from reference TRBV5-6 and TRBJ2-7, reads DAGVTQSPTHLIKTRGQQVTLRCSPKSGHDTVSWYQQALGQGPQFIFQYYEEEERQRGNFPDRFSGHQFPNYSSELNVNALLLGDSALYLCASSQTSRQGEQYFGPGTRLTVT.

This clone has more than one count but fewer than ten. This rearrangement joins TRBV27 to TRBJ2-7; tentatively, D is TRBD2 (5 bases). Trimming cost V 6 bases and J 3 bases, with 12 bases left between them. CDR3 length equals 13 residues. Looked up from germline, CDR1 is MNHEY and CDR2 is SMNVEV (reference sequence). This CDR3 reads CASRRAVLYEQYF. DNA of the CDR3: TGTGCCAGCAGGCGGGCGGTTCTCTACGAGCAGTACTTC.

The chain has TRBV7-2 and TRBJ2-5, with D possibly matching TRBD1 (5 bases). Germline-derived CDR1 and CDR2 are SGHTA and FQGNSA. The CDR3 covers 16 residues. The V gene lost 1 base and the J gene lost 3 bases, with 15 bases spanning the gap. Written as DNA, the CDR3 is TGTGCCAGCAGCTTAGAATGGGGCAGACCCAAAGAGACCCAGTACTTC. Its translation: CASSLEWGRPKETQYF.

J is TRBJ1-2 and V is TRBV20-1; D possibly corresponds to TRBD1 (5 bases). The germline CDR1 and CDR2 sequences are DFQATT and SNEGSKA (reference sequence). V was cut by 3 bases and J by 5 bases, with 16 bases left in between. The length of the CDR3 is 14 residues. CDR3 in DNA: TGCAGTGCTAGTATCTCGGGGGAAGGGTATGGCTACACCTTC. Residues: CSASISGEGYGYTF.

This chain links TRBV12-2 with TRBJ1-5. TRBV12-2 is reported as a pseudogene. This CDR3 comprises 15 residues. This chain's CDR3 is CASRLARISSQPQHF. CDR3 bases: TGTGCAAGTCGCTTAGCGAGGATCAGTAGCCAGCCCCAGCATTTT.

The V gene is TRBV10-3, the J gene TRBJ2-1, with D possibly TRBD2 on 6 matching bases. CDR3 size: 14 residues. Trimming removed 6 bases from V and 0 bases from J, with 9 bases in between. CDR1 ENHRY and CDR2 SYGVKD come from the germline V gene. The chain's CDR3 is CAIRAGSSYNEQFF. In DNA form, the CDR3 reads TGTGCCATCAGGGCGGGGAGCTCCTACAATGAGCAGTTCTTC.

J is TRBJ2-1 and V is TRBV27, with TRBD1 as a possible D gene (6 bases). This CDR3 is 12 amino acids long. Trimming removed 5 bases from V and 8 bases from J, with 10 bases in between. Germline V gives CDR1 MNHEY, CDR2 SMNVEV (reference sequence). For the CDR3, the DNA is TGTGCCAGCAGTCAACAGGGCGATGAGCAGTTCTTC. Translated: CASSQQGDEQFF.

This chain connects TRBV24-1 to TRBJ1-4, with 7 nucleotides matching TRBD1. V trimming: 3 bases; J trimming: 7 bases; junction bases outside the gene matches: 7. The CDR3 spans 15 residues. Germline CDR1 reads KGHDR; CDR2 reads SFDVKD. CDR3 region: CATSDPRQGGEKLFF. The CDR3, as DNA: TGTGCCACCAGTGATCCGAGACAGGGAGGTGAAAAACTGTTTTTT.

J is TRBJ2-1 and V is TRBV7-2; 8 nucleotides agree with TRBD2. The CDR3 length is 13 residues. CDR1 and CDR2 from the germline V gene are SGHTA and FQGNSA. V lost 5 bases to trimming and J lost 10 bases; unmatched junction nucleotides: 7. The CDR3 nucleotides are TGTGCCAGCAGCCTGCGTAGCGGGATCGAGCAGTTCTTC. Protein: CASSLRSGIEQFF.

This chain links TRBV14 with TRBJ2-5; D not certain. Per germline, CDR1 SGHDN and CDR2 FVKESK. The CDR3 runs to 15 residues. The V and J ends lost 4 bases and 4 bases respectively, with 16 bases between them. The CDR3 nucleotides read TGTGCCAGCAGCCTTCGCCTAGGATTCAGAGAGACCCAGTACTTC. It translates to CASSLRLGFRETQYF.

This clone was seen more than once but under ten times. The J gene is TRBJ1-4, the V gene TRBV11-3; tentative D call: TRBD1 (5 bases). The CDR3 contains 17 residues. Germline CDR1 reads SGHNT; CDR2 reads YENEEA. Trimming took off 4 bases at V and 0 bases at J, with 15 bases between the two ends. The CDR3 DNA sequence: TGTGCCAGCAGCTCCCCCGACAGAAGTGCAACTAATGAAAAACTGTTTTTT. Residues: CASSSPDRSATNEKLFF.

V usage is TRBV7-2 and J usage is TRBJ2-7, with D possibly being TRBD1 (5 bases). Between the trimmed V and J ends, which lost 5 bases and 3 bases, there was a span of 20 bases. This CDR3 spans 16 amino acids. Germline V gene sequence: CDR1 SGHTA, CDR2 FQGNSA. This chain's CDR3 is CASSPGFNRPDYEQYF. CDR3 DNA sequence: TGTGCCAGCAGCCCCGGATTTAACAGGCCGGACTACGAGCAGTACTTC. The variable domain in full, completed from reference TRBV7-2 and TRBJ2-7, reads GAGVSQSPSNKVTEKGKDVELRCDPISGHTALYWYRQSLGQGLEFLIYFQGNSAPDKSGLPSDRFSAERTGGSVSTLTIQRTQQEDSAVYLCASSPGFNRPDYEQYFGPGTRLTVT.

The chain combines TRBV11-2 with TRBJ1-3; TRBD1 aligns across 9 bases. V was clipped by 1 base and J by 4 bases; unmatched bases: 8. From germline, CDR1 is SGHAT and CDR2 FQNNGV. This CDR3 region has 17 residues. The CDR3 DNA sequence: TGTGCCAGCAGCTTAGGTCCGGACAGGGGTATGGGAAACACCATATATTTT. It encodes CASSLGPDRGMGNTIYF.

The rearrangement links TRBV6-5 to TRBJ1-5; D ambiguous. Germline CDR1 MNHEY, CDR2 SVGAGI. V lost 11 bases and J 0 bases, leaving 17 bases between the germline ends. The CDR3 loop spans 15 amino acids. CDR3 DNA: TGTGCCGTGGGGAGGGCTGGAGTTAGCAATCAGCCCCAGCATTTT. Protein product: CAVGRAGVSNQPQHF.

This CDR3 is CATRLSGRRTGELFF. In DNA, the CDR3 is TGTGCCACCCGTCTAAGCGGGAGGCGGACCGGGGAGCTGTTTTTT. The gene calls are TRBV24-1 and TRBJ2-2; 9 bases line up with TRBD2. The CDR3 is 15 residues long. Trimming cost V 9 bases and J 5 bases; bases outside gene matches: 9. From germline, CDR1 is KGHDR and CDR2 SFDVKD.